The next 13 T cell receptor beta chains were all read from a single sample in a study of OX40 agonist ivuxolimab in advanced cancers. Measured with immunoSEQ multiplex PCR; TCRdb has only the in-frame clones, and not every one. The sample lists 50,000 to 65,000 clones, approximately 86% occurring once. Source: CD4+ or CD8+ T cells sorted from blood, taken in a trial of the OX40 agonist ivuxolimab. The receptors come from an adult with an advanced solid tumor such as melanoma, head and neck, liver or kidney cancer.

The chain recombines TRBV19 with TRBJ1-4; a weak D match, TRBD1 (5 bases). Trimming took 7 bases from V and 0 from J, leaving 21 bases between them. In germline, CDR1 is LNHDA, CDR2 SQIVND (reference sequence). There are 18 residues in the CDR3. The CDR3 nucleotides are TGTGCCAGTAAAAGGGACGGAGGCTCGTCCGCAACTAATGAAAAACTGTTTTTT. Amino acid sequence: CASKRDGGSSATNEKLFF. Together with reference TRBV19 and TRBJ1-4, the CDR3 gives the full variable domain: DGGITQSPKYLFRKEGQNVTLSCEQNLNHDAMYWYRQDPGQGLRLIYYSQIVNDFQKGDIAEGYSVSREKKESFPLTVTSAQKNPTAFYLCASKRDGGSSATNEKLFFGSGTQLSVL.

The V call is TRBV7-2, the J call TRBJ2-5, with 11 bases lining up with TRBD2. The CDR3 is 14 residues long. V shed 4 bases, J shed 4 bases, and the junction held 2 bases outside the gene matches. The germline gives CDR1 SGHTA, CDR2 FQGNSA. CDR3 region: CASSSGTSGETQYF. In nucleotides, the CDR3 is TGTGCCAGCAGCTCTGGGACTAGCGGAGAGACCCAGTACTTC.

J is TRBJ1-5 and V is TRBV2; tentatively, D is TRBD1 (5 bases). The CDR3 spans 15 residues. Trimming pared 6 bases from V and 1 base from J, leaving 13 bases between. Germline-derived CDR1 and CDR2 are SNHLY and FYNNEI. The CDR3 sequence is CASSRQNLSNQPQHF. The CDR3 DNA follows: TGTGCCAGCAGCCGACAGAATCTAAGCAATCAGCCCCAGCATTTT.

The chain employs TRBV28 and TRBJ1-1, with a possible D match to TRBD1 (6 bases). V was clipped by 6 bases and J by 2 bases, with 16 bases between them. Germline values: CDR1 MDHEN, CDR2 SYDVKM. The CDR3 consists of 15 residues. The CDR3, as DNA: TGTGCCAGCAGATTCAGGGGTGGAGGAAACACTGAAGCTTTCTTT. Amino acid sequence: CASRFRGGGNTEAFF.

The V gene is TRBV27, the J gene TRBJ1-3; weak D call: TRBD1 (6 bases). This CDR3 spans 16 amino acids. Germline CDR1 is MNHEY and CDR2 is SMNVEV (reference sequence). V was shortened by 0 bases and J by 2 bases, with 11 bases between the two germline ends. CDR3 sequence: CASSLSMGGAGNTIYF. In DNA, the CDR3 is TGTGCCAGCAGTTTATCTATGGGGGGCGCTGGAAACACCATATATTTT.

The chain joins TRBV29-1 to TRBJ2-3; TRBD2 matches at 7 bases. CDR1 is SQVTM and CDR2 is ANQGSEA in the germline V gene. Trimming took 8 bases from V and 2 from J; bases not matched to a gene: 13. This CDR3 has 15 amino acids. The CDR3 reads CSSSYSGGPTDTQYF. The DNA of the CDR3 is TGCAGCTCCTCATATTCGGGGGGTCCCACAGATACGCAGTATTTT.

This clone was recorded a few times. The CDR3 DNA follows: TGTGCCAGTAGTATCCCCGGAATCTATGGCTACACCTTC. Translated, it gives CASSIPGIYGYTF. The V call is TRBV19, the J call TRBJ1-2; D remains unclear. The CDR3 is made up of 13 amino acids. Germline CDR1 LNHDA, CDR2 SQIVND (reference sequence). Trimming stripped 3 bases from V and 4 bases from J, with 9 bases between.

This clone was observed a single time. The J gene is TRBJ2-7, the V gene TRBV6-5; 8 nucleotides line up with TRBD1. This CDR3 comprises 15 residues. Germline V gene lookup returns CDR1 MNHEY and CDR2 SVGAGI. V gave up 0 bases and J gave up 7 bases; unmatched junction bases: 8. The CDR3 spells CASSYSTGEVREQYF. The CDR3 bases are TGTGCCAGCAGTTACTCGACAGGGGAAGTTCGGGAGCAGTACTTC.

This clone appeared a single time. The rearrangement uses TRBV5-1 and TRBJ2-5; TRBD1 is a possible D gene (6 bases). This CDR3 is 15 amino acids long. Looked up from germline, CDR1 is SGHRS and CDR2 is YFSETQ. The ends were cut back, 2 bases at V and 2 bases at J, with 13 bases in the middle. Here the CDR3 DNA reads TGCGCCAGCAGCTTACATGGGACACAACAAGAGACCCAGTACTTC. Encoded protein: CASSLHGTQQETQYF. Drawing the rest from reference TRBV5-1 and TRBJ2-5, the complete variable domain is KAGVTQTPRYLIKTRGQQVTLSCSPISGHRSVSWYQQTPGQGLQFLFEYFSETQRNKGNFPGRFSGRQFSNSRSEMNVSTLELGDSALYLCASSLHGTQQETQYFGPGTRLLVL.

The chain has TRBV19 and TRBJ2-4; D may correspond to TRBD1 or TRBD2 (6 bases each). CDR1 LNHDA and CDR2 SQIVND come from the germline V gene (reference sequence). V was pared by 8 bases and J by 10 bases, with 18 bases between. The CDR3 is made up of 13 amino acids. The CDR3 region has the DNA TGTGCCAGTCGGGGGCCAGGCCCCAGGATTCAGTACTTC. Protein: CASRGPGPRIQYF.

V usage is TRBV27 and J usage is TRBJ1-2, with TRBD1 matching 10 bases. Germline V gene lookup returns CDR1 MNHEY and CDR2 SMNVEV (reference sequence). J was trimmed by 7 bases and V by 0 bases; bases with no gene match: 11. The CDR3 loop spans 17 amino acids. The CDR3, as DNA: TGTGCCAGCAGTTTATCGGGGACAGGGGCCTCCATAGGTGGCTACACCTTC. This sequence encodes CASSLSGTGASIGGYTF.

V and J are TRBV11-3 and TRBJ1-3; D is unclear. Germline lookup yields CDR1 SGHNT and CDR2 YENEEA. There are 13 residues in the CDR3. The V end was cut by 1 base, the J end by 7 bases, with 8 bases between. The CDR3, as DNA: TGTGCCAGCAGCTTAGGCCAAGGCAACACCATATATTTT. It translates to CASSLGQGNTIYF.

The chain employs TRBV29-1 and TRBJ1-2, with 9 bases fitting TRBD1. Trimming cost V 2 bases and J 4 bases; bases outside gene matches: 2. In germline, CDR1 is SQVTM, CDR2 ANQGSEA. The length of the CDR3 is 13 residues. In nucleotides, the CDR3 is TGCAGCGTTGAAACAGGGGGCCTCTATGGCTACACCTTC. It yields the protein CSVETGGLYGYTF. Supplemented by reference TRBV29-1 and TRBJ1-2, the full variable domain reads SAVISQKPSRDICQRGTSLTIQCQVDSQVTMMFWYRQQPGQSLTLIATANQGSEATYESGFVIDKFPISRPNLTFSTLTVSNMSPEDSSIYLCSVETGGLYGYTFGSGTRLTVV.